The rows below give T cell receptor beta chains drawn from one sample of a study of T-cell reconstitution after alpha-beta-depleted transplantation in children. TCRdb ran MiXCR on the PCR reads and lists one entry per CDR3 protein. The profile covers roughly 790,000 distinct CDR3 sequences, with approximately 15% appearing a single time and about 4.6% taken by the ten largest. This specimen was PBMCs, mostly from graft donor cells, taken 360 days after TCRalphabeta/CD19-depleted stem cell transplant. These receptors came from a male patient younger than 18 who had a stem cell transplant for acute lymphoblastic leukemia, so the T cells may come from the graft donor. CDR3s include the opening cysteine and the closing phenylalanine or tryptophan. Fields, in order: V gene, D gene, J gene, clone size, CDR3 protein, CDR3 DNA. A D gene is named only where the DNA matches it firmly. The size field is filled for only some rows; it gives once, few, many or a size class.

v_call: TRBV6-1
d_call: NA
j_call: TRBJ1-3
clone_size: NA
cdr3_aa: CASSPFSFTASSGNTIYF
cdr3_nt: TGTGCCAGCAGTCCTTTCAGCTTTACCGCTAGCTCTGGAAACACCATATATTTT

v_call: TRBV12-3/TRBV12-4
d_call: NA
j_call: TRBJ1-5
clone_size: few
cdr3_aa: CASSLLEHSNQPQHF
cdr3_nt: TGTGCCAGCAGCCTGTTGGAGCATAGCAATCAGCCCCAGCATTTT

v_call: TRBV10-2
d_call: NA
j_call: TRBJ2-3
clone_size: many
cdr3_aa: CASSRHWTAYTDTQYF
cdr3_nt: TGCGCCAGCAGCCGACACTGGACAGCCTACACAGATACGCAGTATTTT

v_call: TRBV9
d_call: TRBD2
j_call: TRBJ2-3
clone_size: NA
cdr3_aa: CASSVQTSVRTDTQYF
cdr3_nt: TGTGCCAGCAGCGTGCAGACTAGCGTACGCACAGATACGCAGTATTTT

v_call: TRBV6-1
d_call: NA
j_call: TRBJ2-1
clone_size: NA
cdr3_aa: CASSPWTDYNEQFF
cdr3_nt: TGTGCCAGCAGTCCCTGGACAGACTACAATGAGCAGTTCTTC

v_call: TRBV10-3
d_call: NA
j_call: TRBJ1-1
clone_size: many
cdr3_aa: CAISESVDTEAFF
cdr3_nt: TGTGCCATCAGTGAGTCAGTAGACACTGAAGCTTTCTTT

v_call: TRBV20-1
d_call: TRBD1
j_call: TRBJ2-5
clone_size: few
cdr3_aa: CSARPLQGQPQETQYF
cdr3_nt: TGCAGTGCTAGACCCCTTCAGGGACAGCCCCAAGAGACCCAGTACTTC

v_call: TRBV29-1
d_call: NA
j_call: TRBJ2-5
clone_size: many
cdr3_aa: CSVERTGGRETQYF
cdr3_nt: TGCAGCGTAGAGAGGACAGGCGGGAGAGAGACCCAGTACTTC

v_call: TRBV6-1
d_call: NA
j_call: TRBJ2-1
clone_size: few
cdr3_aa: CASSVLGGAYNEQFF
cdr3_nt: TGTGCCAGCAGTGTTCTTGGTGGCGCCTACAATGAGCAGTTCTTC

v_call: TRBV24-1
d_call: TRBD2
j_call: TRBJ2-2
clone_size: many
cdr3_aa: CATSDLTSGDSTGELFF
cdr3_nt: TGTGCCACCAGTGACTTGACTAGCGGGGACTCCACCGGGGAGCTGTTTTTT

v_call: TRBV28
d_call: TRBD1
j_call: TRBJ2-1
clone_size: few
cdr3_aa: CASSLAWDRGRDEQFF
cdr3_nt: TGTGCCAGCAGTTTGGCATGGGACAGGGGGAGGGATGAGCAGTTCTTC

v_call: TRBV7-8
d_call: NA
j_call: TRBJ1-1
clone_size: few
cdr3_aa: CASSLISAGTEAFF
cdr3_nt: TGTGCCAGCAGCTTAATATCGGCGGGCACTGAAGCTTTCTTT

v_call: TRBV21-1
d_call: NA
j_call: TRBJ2-1
clone_size: few
cdr3_aa: CASSNHGTAVDNEQFF
cdr3_nt: TGTGCCAGCAGCAACCACGGGACGGCGGTCGACAATGAGCAGTTCTTC

v_call: TRBV9
d_call: TRBD2
j_call: TRBJ2-7
clone_size: few
cdr3_aa: CASSGRLAGGNEQYF
cdr3_nt: TGTGCCAGCAGCGGACGACTAGCGGGAGGAAACGAGCAGTACTTC

v_call: TRBV6-1
d_call: NA
j_call: TRBJ2-2
clone_size: few
cdr3_aa: CASGGTETNTGELFF
cdr3_nt: TGTGCCAGCGGCGGGACAGAAACGAACACCGGGGAGCTGTTTTTT

v_call: TRBV3-1
d_call: TRBD2
j_call: TRBJ2-5
clone_size: NA
cdr3_aa: CASSPYYFGGGPETQYF
cdr3_nt: TGTGCCAGCAGCCCTTACTATTTTGGGGGAGGGCCGGAGACCCAGTACTTC

v_call: TRBV12-3/TRBV12-4
d_call: NA
j_call: TRBJ1-4
clone_size: few
cdr3_aa: CASSLSSEKLFF
cdr3_nt: TGTGCCAGCAGTTTATCGTCCGAAAAACTGTTTTTT

v_call: TRBV12-3/TRBV12-4
d_call: TRBD2
j_call: TRBJ2-7
clone_size: many
cdr3_aa: CASSLDASGMSSYEQYF
cdr3_nt: TGTGCCAGCAGTTTAGATGCTAGCGGGATGAGCTCCTACGAGCAGTACTTC

v_call: TRBV16
d_call: NA
j_call: TRBJ2-7
clone_size: few
cdr3_aa: CASSNGGNEQYF
cdr3_nt: TGTGCCAGCAGCAATGGTGGCAACGAGCAGTACTTC

v_call: TRBV27
d_call: NA
j_call: TRBJ1-6
clone_size: NA
cdr3_aa: CASSLQMSGGSPLHF
cdr3_nt: TGTGCCAGCAGTTTACAGATGTCGGGGGGCTCACCCCTCCACTTT

v_call: TRBV4-1
d_call: NA
j_call: TRBJ2-1
clone_size: few
cdr3_aa: CASSPEVTSYNEQFF
cdr3_nt: TGCGCCAGCAGTCCGGAGGTAACCTCCTACAATGAGCAGTTCTTC

v_call: TRBV4-1
d_call: NA
j_call: TRBJ1-2
clone_size: NA
cdr3_aa: CASSQEPTGHYGYTF
cdr3_nt: TGCGCCAGCAGCCAAGAGCCGACAGGACACTATGGCTACACCTTC

v_call: TRBV20-1
d_call: TRBD1
j_call: TRBJ2-7
clone_size: few
cdr3_aa: CSARDLGRQGSYEQYF
cdr3_nt: TGCAGTGCTAGAGATCTAGGGAGACAGGGCTCCTACGAGCAGTACTTC

v_call: TRBV20-1
d_call: TRBD1
j_call: TRBJ1-2
clone_size: NA
cdr3_aa: CSATVGFDRASF
cdr3_nt: TGCAGTGCTACCGTAGGGTTCGACAGGGCTTCCTTC

v_call: TRBV12-3/TRBV12-4
d_call: NA
j_call: TRBJ2-1
clone_size: NA
cdr3_aa: CASSWSNEQFF
cdr3_nt: TGTGCCAGCAGTTGGAGCAATGAGCAGTTCTTC